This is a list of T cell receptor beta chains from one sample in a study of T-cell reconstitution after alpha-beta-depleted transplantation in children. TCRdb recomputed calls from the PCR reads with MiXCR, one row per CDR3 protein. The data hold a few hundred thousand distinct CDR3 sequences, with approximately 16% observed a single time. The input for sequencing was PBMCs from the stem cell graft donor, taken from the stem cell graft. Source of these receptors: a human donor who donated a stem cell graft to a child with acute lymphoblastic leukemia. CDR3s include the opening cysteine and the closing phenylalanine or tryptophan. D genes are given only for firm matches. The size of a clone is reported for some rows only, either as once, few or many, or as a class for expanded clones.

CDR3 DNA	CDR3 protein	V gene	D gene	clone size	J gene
TGCAGTGCCCAGGTGGGGAATGCAGAGACCCAGTACTTC	CSAQVGNAETQYF	TRBV20-1	NA	few	TRBJ2-5
TGTGCCAGCTCACCACGCCTTACAGGGGGGGGCCATGGCTACACCTTC	CASSPRLTGGGHGYTF	TRBV18	TRBD1	few	TRBJ1-2
TGTGCCAGCAGCCGCCCCCTTAGCGGTAGCGAGCAGTACTTC	CASSRPLSGSEQYF	TRBV14	NA	few	TRBJ2-7
TGTGCCAGCAGCTTGACCCAGGGAAATGAAAAACTGTTTTTT	CASSLTQGNEKLFF	TRBV5-6	NA	few	TRBJ1-4
TGCGCCAGCAGCCAGGTTAGCGGGAGTGGCAATGAGCAGTTCTTC	CASSQVSGSGNEQFF	TRBV4-1	TRBD2	NA	TRBJ2-1
TGCGCCAGCAGTAGGATCCCGGACGCTTCTGGTCCGGTGGACGAGCAGTACTTC	CASSRIPDASGPVDEQYF	TRBV5-1	NA	NA	TRBJ2-7
TGCGCCAGCAGCCCCCCTGAAGGGACAGCCGCAGCTTTCTTT	CASSPPEGTAAAFF	TRBV5-1	TRBD1	few	TRBJ1-1
TGTGCCAGCAGTGGAGGGTTTTATGGGGGCTACACCTTC	CASSGGFYGGYTF	TRBV2	NA	NA	TRBJ1-2
TGTGCCAGCAGTCCCTCCCCGATCGCCTACGAGCAGTACTTC	CASSPSPIAYEQYF	TRBV12-3/TRBV12-4	NA	few	TRBJ2-7
TGTGCCAGCAGCCAAGAGGGGAAACAGGGGGGCTACACCTTC	CASSQEGKQGGYTF	TRBV4-2	TRBD1	many	TRBJ1-2
TGTGCCAGCTCACCATTAGTGGGCAACACTGGAAACACCATATATTTT	CASSPLVGNTGNTIYF	TRBV18	NA	NA	TRBJ1-3
TGCGCCAGCATTGGGGATACGGATTATGGCTACACCTTC	CASIGDTDYGYTF	TRBV5-1	NA	NA	TRBJ1-2
TGTGCCAGCAGCCAAGATCGTCGCCCCTACGAGCAGTACTTC	CASSQDRRPYEQYF	TRBV14	NA	NA	TRBJ2-7
TGTGCCAGCAGCTTTGGCCTAGCGGGAGGGCGCTCCTACAATGAGCAGTTCTTC	CASSFGLAGGRSYNEQFF	TRBV7-3	TRBD2	NA	TRBJ2-1
TGCAGCGTTGATGAATGGGAGACCCAGTACTTC	CSVDEWETQYF	TRBV29-1	NA	few	TRBJ2-5
TGTGCCAGTAGTATAGCTCCAGGAGGGCGCGAGCAGTACTTC	CASSIAPGGREQYF	TRBV19	NA	NA	TRBJ2-7
TGTGCCAGCAGTTTTTGGCAGGGGGCTGGGAATGAGCAGTTCTTC	CASSFWQGAGNEQFF	TRBV12-3/TRBV12-4	TRBD1	few	TRBJ2-1
TGCGCCAGCAGCCCTGGTGGCAGCGGGATATCCTACAATGAGCAGTTCTTC	CASSPGGSGISYNEQFF	TRBV5-1	TRBD2	NA	TRBJ2-1
TGCAGCGTTACCTACGAGAGCCTGAACACTGAAGCTTTCTTT	CSVTYESLNTEAFF	TRBV20-1	NA	NA	TRBJ1-1
TGTGCCAGCAGTCTGACTAGCGGGAGGATCCGGGAGACCCAGTACTTC	CASSLTSGRIRETQYF	TRBV6-1	TRBD2	NA	TRBJ2-5
TGTGCCAGCAGCTTTGGAGGGGCCGGCTCTGGGGCCAACGTCCTGACTTTC	CASSFGGAGSGANVLTF	TRBV5-5	NA	few	TRBJ2-6
TGTGCCAGCAGTTTAAGCCACACAGCGTTCTACGAGCAGTACTTC	CASSLSHTAFYEQYF	TRBV12-3/TRBV12-4	NA	few	TRBJ2-7
TGTGCCAGCAGCCCTTCCAGGGGAAATCCGCCCCAGCATTTT	CASSPSRGNPPQHF	TRBV7-9	NA	NA	TRBJ1-5
TGTGCCAGCAGCCGGTCGGCGGCCACCGAGCAGTACTTC	CASSRSAATEQYF	TRBV12-3/TRBV12-4	NA	NA	TRBJ2-7